Listed below are T cell receptor beta chains from one sample, sequenced in a study of T cell responses to AZD1222 COVID-19 vaccine. Using immunoSEQ multiplex PCR, the repertoire was profiled, and TCRdb retains in-frame clones only, with some absent. In the table there are around 120,000 clones, over 75% of which are singletons. The specimen was peripheral blood, collected on day 0 of AZD1222 vaccination. The receptors come from an adult in good health. The CDR3 runs from the conserved cysteine through the conserved F or W. Fields, in order: J gene, clone size, D gene, V gene, CDR3 protein, CDR3 DNA. D genes are given only for firm matches. Only some rows state a clone size, as once, few, many or a class for expanded clones.

TRBJ2-1	-	-	TRBV5-1	CASSLEWASYNEQFF	TGCGCCAGCAGCTTGGAATGGGCCTCCTACAATGAGCAGTTCTTC
TRBJ1-1	-	-	TRBV12-3/TRBV12-4	CASSRDVNTEAFF	TGTGCCAGCAGCCGGGACGTGAACACTGAAGCTTTCTTT
TRBJ2-5	-	-	TRBV3-1/TRBV3-2	CASSQDLTSSGLGDKMGETQYF	TGTGCCAGCAGCCAAGACCTCACCTCGAGCGGGCTGGGGGACAAGATGGGTGAGACCCAGTACTTC
TRBJ2-1	-	TRBD2	TRBV27	CASSPPGGLAGVSYNEQFF	TGTGCCAGCAGTCCTCCTGGCGGACTAGCGGGAGTTTCCTACAATGAGCAGTTCTTC
TRBJ2-7	few	TRBD1	TRBV28	CASNPRDRGRSEQYF	TGTGCCAGCAACCCCCGGGACAGGGGGCGCAGCGAGCAGTACTTC
TRBJ2-1	once	-	TRBV6-1	CASSGSGLSSYNEQFF	TGTGCCAGCAGTGGCTCGGGACTCAGCTCCTACAATGAGCAGTTCTTC
TRBJ2-2	-	-	TRBV3-1/TRBV3-2	CASSQEPLGRFANTGELFF	TGTGCCAGCAGCCAAGAACCTTTGGGACGCTTCGCGAACACCGGGGAGCTGTTTTTT
TRBJ1-2	-	TRBD1	TRBV6-5	CASSNGQVNYGYTF	TGTGCCAGCAGCAACGGACAGGTTAACTATGGCTACACCTTC
TRBJ1-2	-	TRBD1	TRBV19	CASSVPGQGGGGYTF	TGTGCCAGTAGTGTACCGGGACAAGGGGGCGGTGGCTACACCTTC
TRBJ1-4	-	-	TRBV5-1	CASSNFGENEKLFF	TGCGCCAGCAGCAACTTTGGGGAGAATGAAAAACTGTTTTTT
TRBJ2-7	-	TRBD2	TRBV18	CASSPPGLADYEQYF	TGTGCCAGCTCACCACCGGGACTAGCGGATTACGAGCAGTACTTC
TRBJ1-2	-	-	TRBV5-8	CASSPRQSYYGYTF	TGTGCCAGCAGCCCTAGACAGTCTTACTATGGCTACACCTTC
TRBJ2-3	once	-	TRBV2	CASRKEIRTDTQYF	TGTGCCAGCAGAAAGGAGATACGCACAGATACGCAGTATTTT
TRBJ2-3	-	-	TRBV9	CASSVGNTDTQYF	TGTGCCAGCAGCGTAGGGAACACAGATACGCAGTATTTT
TRBJ1-2	-	TRBD1	TRBV7-2	CASTATDRGPSYGYTF	TGTGCCAGCACCGCAACCGACAGGGGGCCAAGCTATGGCTACACCTTC
TRBJ2-7	-	-	TRBV7-2	CASTSYGAGEQYF	TGTGCCAGCACCTCCTACGGGGCGGGGGAGCAGTACTTC